The T cell receptor beta chain under discussion was sequenced for a study of blood T cell repertoires in COVID-19. Looking at the study overall: The analysed material was cDNA or gDNA that came from T cells, B-cell-depleted T cells, or PBMCs.

Clones were read by immunoSEQ multiplex PCR, and TCRdb kept only the in-frame ones, dropping some. Here the sample spans 300,000 or so clones, about 90% being singletons. V shed 3 bases and J shed 0 bases, with 18 bases lying between them. The CDR3 spans 18 residues. Germline V gene data show CDR1 as GTSNPN and CDR2 as SVGIG (reference sequence). Participants were aged 18 to 89 years, lived in 20 to 30 US areas, and enrolled virtually. Exposed volunteers were people who met a COVID-19 case within 2 weeks before study entry. The receptor was derived from a woman in her forties or fifties who had been exposed to COVID-19. The rearrangement uses TRBV30 and TRBJ1-6; D not resolved. The source material was PBMCs or T cells enriched from blood (not recorded which). The DNA of the CDR3 is TGTGCCTGGAGACCTACCCCTGGACTGAGCTCCTATAATTCACCCCTCCACTTT. Amino acid sequence: CAWRPTPGLSSYNSPLHF.